The 16 T cell receptor beta chains below come from one sample, sequenced in a study of T-cell reconstitution after alpha-beta-depleted transplantation in children. Molecular barcoding with unique molecular identifiers was used for the TCRbeta library. One entry per CDR3 protein, called by TCRdb with MiXCR from the PCR reads. The table has around 450,000 distinct CDR3 sequences, 8% to 11% seen once. Sequencing was performed on PBMCs, taken before TCRalphabeta/CD19-depleted stem cell transplant. All receptors come from a child aged 2 to 15 with inherited bone marrow failure, due to receive a stem cell transplant.

Ten or more counts support this clonotype. V usage is TRBV5-6 and J usage is TRBJ2-3; D not resolved. V was trimmed by 1 base and J by 6 bases, leaving 6 bases between them. The CDR3 consists of 12 residues. Germline CDR1 and CDR2: SGHDT and YYEEEE. The CDR3 protein is CASSLMSDTQYF. The CDR3 bases are TGTGCCAGCAGCTTGATGTCGGATACGCAGTATTTT.

There are a few counts of this clonotype. The chain has TRBV6-2 or TRBV6-3 and TRBJ2-1, with 8 bases lining up with TRBD2. This CDR3 has 15 amino acids. The junction had 9 bases not matched to a gene; V was cut back by 5 bases and J by 6 bases. CDR1 and CDR2 from the germline V gene are MNHEY and SVGEGT. This CDR3 reads CASSIQLAARNEQFF. Written as DNA, the CDR3 is TGTGCCAGCAGTATACAACTAGCGGCCCGCAATGAGCAGTTCTTC.

The rearrangement uses TRBV5-6 and TRBJ2-1; 7 nucleotides line up with TRBD1. The junction had 3 bases not matched to a gene; V was cut back by 2 bases and J by 4 bases. Germline loops: CDR1 SGHDT, CDR2 YYEEEE. The CDR3 is made up of 14 amino acids. The CDR3 DNA is TGTGCCAGCAGCTTAAAGACAGGGTACAATGAGCAGTTCTTC. This codes for CASSLKTGYNEQFF.

The gene calls are TRBV5-1 and TRBJ2-1; 8 nucleotides agree with TRBD2. Per the germline V gene, CDR1 is SGHRS and CDR2 is YFSETQ. V shed 0 bases, J shed 7 bases, and the junction held 3 bases outside the gene matches. The CDR3 is 14 residues long. CDR3 residues: CASSLVSSGNEQFF. In nucleotides, the CDR3 is TGCGCCAGCAGCTTGGTGTCTAGCGGGAATGAGCAGTTCTTC.

This clonotype was detected ten times or more. J is TRBJ2-5 and V is TRBV12-3 or TRBV12-4; 7 bases fit TRBD1. The V and J ends lost 5 bases and 5 bases, in that order; junction bases with no gene match: 14. The CDR3 length is 16 residues. This chain's CDR3 is CASSPGPGQLRETQYF. In DNA form, the CDR3 reads TGTGCCAGCAGTCCGGGACCGGGACAGTTGCGGGAGACCCAGTACTTC.

The sample holds many counts of this clonotype. V gene TRBV20-1 combines with J gene TRBJ2-5; 8 bases are shared with TRBD2. This CDR3 has 12 amino acids. With V trimmed by 6 bases and J by 5 bases, 5 bases remained unmatched. Per the germline V gene, CDR1 is DFQATT and CDR2 is SNEGSKA (reference sequence). Written as DNA, the CDR3 is TGCAGTGCGGGCGGGAGGATGGAGACCCAGTACTTC. Its protein is CSAGGRMETQYF.

This clonotype was observed at least ten times. J is TRBJ1-1 and V is TRBV12-3 or TRBV12-4; D not resolved. The CDR3 loop spans 13 amino acids. The ends were cut back, 1 base at V and 4 bases at J, with 7 bases in the middle. In nucleotides, the CDR3 is TGTGCCAGCAGTTTAGGGCCTAGCACTGAAGCTTTCTTT. It codes for CASSLGPSTEAFF.

This clonotype has at least ten counts. The chain has TRBV27 and TRBJ2-5; D remains ambiguous. CDR1 is MNHEY and CDR2 is SMNVEV in the germline V gene (reference sequence). V was trimmed by 6 bases and J by 5 bases, leaving 22 bases between them. CDR3 length: 16 residues. The CDR3 loop is CASSSTTGQAGETQYF. The CDR3 nucleotides are TGTGCCAGCAGCTCCACGACTGGCCAAGCTGGGGAGACCCAGTACTTC.

This clonotype was picked up many times. A read error may account for a junction end that differs from germline. The chain combines TRBV2 with TRBJ2-7, with D unresolved. In germline, CDR1 is SNHLY, CDR2 FYNNEI. This CDR3 region has 11 residues. The CDR3 sequence: CASSEAYEQYF. DNA of the CDR3: TGCGCCAGCAGCGAGGCCTACGAGCAGTACTTC.

Ten or more counts support this clonotype. V is TRBV5-1 and J is TRBJ2-3; D call uncertain. In germline, CDR1 is SGHRS, CDR2 YFSETQ. The CDR3 sequence is 14 residues long. Trimming cost V 1 base and J 2 bases, with 8 bases left between them. CDR3 residues: CASSLPVLTDTQYF. In DNA form, the CDR3 reads TGCGCCAGCAGCTTGCCGGTACTCACAGATACGCAGTATTTT.

CDR3: CSAPGQGNSPLHF. DNA of the CDR3: TGCAGTGCTCCGGGACAGGGGAATTCACCCCTCCACTTT. This chain joins TRBV20-1 and TRBJ1-6; TRBD1 agrees at 10 bases. In germline, CDR1 is DFQATT, CDR2 SNEGSKA (reference sequence). The CDR3 covers 13 residues. The V segment lost 5 bases and the J segment 7 bases; nucleotides outside the gene matches: 2.

The chain joins TRBV30 to TRBJ1-6, with a weak D call TRBD1 (6 bases). Germline V gene data show CDR1 as GTSNPN and CDR2 as SVGIG (reference sequence). This CDR3 spans 16 amino acids. V shed 3 bases and J shed 4 bases, with 16 bases lying between them. CDR3 bases: TGTGCCTGGAGCGAAACAGGGATTTCTTATAATTCACCCCTCCACTTT. Protein product: CAWSETGISYNSPLHF.

This clonotype was seen many times. The V gene is TRBV12-3 or TRBV12-4, the J gene TRBJ2-3, with a tentative D call TRBD2 (5 bases). The CDR3 loop spans 14 amino acids. Trimming stripped 4 bases from V and 6 bases from J, with 14 bases between. The CDR3 is CASSWGAGTDTQYF. The CDR3 DNA reads TGTGCCAGCAGTTGGGGAGCAGGAACGGATACGCAGTATTTT.

This clonotype was seen more than once but under ten times. The chain links TRBV20-1 to TRBJ2-7; D is undetermined. The germline V gene encodes CDR1 DFQATT and CDR2 SNEGSKA (reference sequence). V lost 0 bases, J lost 6 bases, and 9 bases lay in between. CDR3 size: 12 residues. The CDR3 DNA reads as TGCAGTGCTAGAGATTTACTAAGCGAGCAGTACTTC. As protein: CSARDLLSEQYF.

This clonotype was detected many times. The chain couples TRBV7-2 to TRBJ2-1, with 8 bases that match TRBD2. The CDR3 has 13 residues. J gave up 10 bases and V 2 bases, and 4 bases lay outside the gene matches. Germline CDR1 and CDR2: SGHTA and FQGNSA. The CDR3 region has the DNA TGTGCCAGCAGCTTATCATCTAGCGGGGAGCAGTTCTTC. It codes for CASSLSSSGEQFF.

J is TRBJ1-3 and V is TRBV29-1; 8 bases are shared with TRBD1. The CDR3 is made up of 14 amino acids. V gave up 1 base and J gave up 3 bases; unmatched junction bases: 2. Germline assignment: CDR1 SQVTM and CDR2 ANQGSEA. DNA of the CDR3: TGCAGCGTTGAAGGACAGGGGCTTGGAAACACCATATATTTT. Translated, it gives CSVEGQGLGNTIYF.